This T cell receptor (beta chain) was profiled in a study of shared clonotypes between healthy human individuals. Study overall: Serving as donors were a couple of women and a few men, whose ages spanned 18 to 49. Notes on the study in general: The authors sampled blood alone, and tissue repertoires likely differ.

CD4+ cell separation produced CD45RA+ naive and CD45RA-negative memory subsets. In the case of this clone: Its antigen is undetermined.

The assay was run at deep level. The assay was immunoSEQ multiplex PCR, and TCRdb's table has in-frame clones only and misses some. Among some 630,000 clones listed, about two thirds were seen once. The germline V gene has CDR1 MNHEY and CDR2 SVGAGI. The CDR3 is 12 residues long. Trimming cost V 8 bases and J 5 bases, with 9 bases left between them. The receptor comes from a woman in her 30s in good health. The sample was memory CD4+ T cells sorted from blood. Subset defined: CD45RA-negative fraction. This chain links TRBV6-5 with TRBJ1-4, with D possibly TRBD1 on 5 matching bases. The CDR3 coding sequence is TGTGCCAGCCGGGGCGGGAATGAAAAACTGTTTTTT. Translating gives CASRGGNEKLFF.